This T cell receptor beta chain stems from a study of T-cell memory formation after mild COVID-19. This CDR3 spans 15 amino acids. V was trimmed by 4 bases and J by 3 bases, leaving 16 bases between them. Whole-study results and caveats: Whether day 37 second-wave clones are SARS-CoV-2-specific was not confirmed. Among contracting clones, CD4+ were mainly CM/EM and CD8+ enriched in EMRA.

This clonotype was seen only a few times. Its specificity is not known. In TCRdb, the 5' RACE reads were re-called with MiXCR into one record per CDR3 protein. There are 200,000 to 300,000 distinct CDR3 sequences in the sample; roughly 17% occur only once, and roughly a fifth lies in the top ten. V gene TRBV12-3 or TRBV12-4 combines with J gene TRBJ2-7; D may match TRBD1 or TRBD2 (5 bases each). The receptor was derived from a man in his late teens or twenties who had mild COVID-19 (a few samples of this study predate the infection). Cell type and time point are not known. Sequences were obtained from PBMCs or a T cell subset sorted from them (not recorded which). The CDR3 loop reads CASSSISGQVYEQYF. The CDR3 DNA reads TGTGCCAGCAGTTCTATCTCGGGGCAGGTCTACGAGCAGTACTTC.